This T cell receptor (beta chain) was obtained from a study of metastatic and nonmetastatic thyroid tumors (dated by TCRdb to the early 2020s). Concerning the study at large: The researchers compared repertoires between peripheral blood samples and tumor or nodule tissue samples from patients with malignant or benign thyroid disease. The full study reports these points: In both blood and tumor samples, TCR beta diversity was reported to be significantly higher in malignant tumors than in benign nodules.

Before undergoing thyroid surgery, none of the patients had been given any kind of treatment. Using T-cell receptor beta sequencing, the study looked back at clinical samples from patients collected from about 2011 to 2019. The library was prepared using PCR. For sequencing, an Illumina HiSeq 4000 was employed. High-throughput sequencing was used to profile the CDR3 region of the TCR beta-chain in every patient. Regarding the original processing steps: Drawing on CDR3 differences between clinicopathological groups, the researchers built a classifier meant to tell apart patients with distant-metastatic papillary thyroid cancer. The Shannon index was used to assess repertoire diversity, and the Morisita-Horn index was used to assess tumor-blood repertoire similarity. TCRdb's own reprocessing of the public reads used fastp at Q25 and MiXCR and kept productive beta chains. TCRdb's processing, not the authors', yielded these V and J calls. For this sample there are about 40,000 clones; less than 15% appear just once. Around a tenth of the sample belongs to the ten largest clones.

A distance of 15 bases separates the germline ends of V and J, which lose 4 bases and 4 bases respectively. Including cysteine and phenylalanine, the CDR3 has 15 amino acids. The sequence is cut down to CDR3 DNA, 45 bases in frame from base 1. As encoded in the germline V gene, CDR1 is KGHDR while CDR2 is SFDVKD. This clone was observed at least ten times. The antigen it recognizes is unknown. No qualities accompany the bases; no much larger clone lies one base away. The sample taken for sequencing was blood. The TCR was taken from a female donor with papillary thyroid cancer or a benign thyroid nodule (not recorded which). Some clones in this sample may be carry-over from other donors' samples. The rearranged chain carries TRBV24-1 and TRBJ2-5, and possibly TRBD2, on 5 matching bases. The DNA sequence is given as TGTGCCACCAGTGACATCCGGGGAACGGGAGAGACCCAGTACTTC. Its product reads: CATSDIRGTGETQYF.